This is a list of T cell receptor beta chains from one sample in a study of blood T cells in healthy people across ages. TCRdb fed the 5' RACE reads into MiXCR, producing one record per CDR3 protein. The table has around 1.1 million distinct CDR3 sequences, 35% to 40% seen once. The sequenced sample was blood. These receptors originate from a man between 18 and 35 years old in good health. The CDR3 runs from the conserved cysteine through the conserved F or W. The order of the fields is J gene, D gene, V gene, clone size, CDR3 DNA, CDR3 protein. A D gene is named only where the DNA matches it firmly. Part of the rows lack a size; the others show once, few, many or a class for expanded clones.

j_gene: TRBJ2-3; d_gene: TRBD2; v_gene: TRBV20-1; abundance: many; CDR3nt: TGCAGTGCTAGTATGGGGGGGTGGTACACAGATACGCAGTATTTT; CDR3aa: CSASMGGWYTDTQYF
j_gene: TRBJ1-6; d_gene: TRBD1; v_gene: TRBV6-4; abundance: few; CDR3nt: TGTGCCAGCAGTGACGGACAGGGGGCTTCACCCCTCCACTTT; CDR3aa: CASSDGQGASPLHF
j_gene: TRBJ1-4; d_gene: .; v_gene: TRBV27; abundance: .; CDR3nt: TGTGCCAGCAGTCTTCGGGGGGACATACGGTGGGAAAAACTGTTTTTT; CDR3aa: CASSLRGDIRWEKLFF
j_gene: TRBJ2-3; d_gene: .; v_gene: TRBV6-1; abundance: few; CDR3nt: TGTGCCAGCAGTCCCTTTCAACAGGGCTTATCCACAGATACGCAGTATTTT; CDR3aa: CASSPFQQGLSTDTQYF
j_gene: TRBJ2-2; d_gene: TRBD2; v_gene: TRBV7-2; abundance: .; CDR3nt: TGTGCCAGCAGCTTGATAGGACTAGCGTACACCGGGGAGCTGTTTTTT; CDR3aa: CASSLIGLAYTGELFF
j_gene: TRBJ1-5; d_gene: TRBD1; v_gene: TRBV20-1; abundance: .; CDR3nt: TGCAGTGCTCCCCATCAGGGGGCCGGCAATCAGCCCCAGCATTTT; CDR3aa: CSAPHQGAGNQPQHF
j_gene: TRBJ2-1; d_gene: TRBD1; v_gene: TRBV9; abundance: .; CDR3nt: TGTGCCAGCAGCGCCTTTGGGGACAGGGCCGGCAACAATGAGCAGTTCTTC; CDR3aa: CASSAFGDRAGNNEQFF
j_gene: TRBJ1-2; d_gene: .; v_gene: TRBV20-1; abundance: .; CDR3nt: TGCAGTGCTATCGGTACGATCCTAGGTGGCTACACCTTC; CDR3aa: CSAIGTILGGYTF
j_gene: TRBJ2-1; d_gene: .; v_gene: TRBV20-1; abundance: .; CDR3nt: TGCAGTGCTATCCCCCCTCTACAGGCATACAATGAGCAGTTCTTC; CDR3aa: CSAIPPLQAYNEQFF
j_gene: TRBJ1-1; d_gene: .; v_gene: TRBV5-1; abundance: .; CDR3nt: TGCGCCAGCAGGACGGACGGGGACACTGAAGCTTTCTTT; CDR3aa: CASRTDGDTEAFF
j_gene: TRBJ2-5; d_gene: TRBD1; v_gene: TRBV6-2/TRBV6-3; abundance: few; CDR3nt: TGTGCCAGCAGATTACAGGGGGCGCGAGGAGAGACCCAGTACTTC; CDR3aa: CASRLQGARGETQYF
j_gene: TRBJ2-3; d_gene: .; v_gene: TRBV12-3/TRBV12-4; abundance: few; CDR3nt: TGTGCCAGCAGCTCGCGGGCGACCAGAGATACGCAGTATTTT; CDR3aa: CASSSRATRDTQYF
j_gene: TRBJ2-4; d_gene: TRBD1; v_gene: TRBV6-6; abundance: .; CDR3nt: TGTGCCAGCTCGGACAGGGGAAACATTCAGTACTTC; CDR3aa: CASSDRGNIQYF
j_gene: TRBJ1-2; d_gene: TRBD1; v_gene: TRBV3-1; abundance: .; CDR3nt: TGTGCCAGCAGCCAACTAACAGGGGATCGTGGCTACACCTTC; CDR3aa: CASSQLTGDRGYTF
j_gene: TRBJ1-2; d_gene: .; v_gene: TRBV4-3; abundance: .; CDR3nt: TGCGCCAGCAGCCAAGAGGTCAGGGGACATGGCTACACCTTC; CDR3aa: CASSQEVRGHGYTF
j_gene: TRBJ2-1; d_gene: .; v_gene: TRBV28; abundance: .; CDR3nt: TGTGCCAGCAGTTTGGGGCCACCCGGGACTGAACAAGAGACCCAGTTCTTC; CDR3aa: CASSLGPPGTEQETQFF
j_gene: TRBJ2-7; d_gene: .; v_gene: TRBV7-2; abundance: .; CDR3nt: TGTGCCAGCAGCTTCGATAATAGGCCCTTCTACGAGCAGTACTTC; CDR3aa: CASSFDNRPFYEQYF
j_gene: TRBJ2-3; d_gene: TRBD2; v_gene: TRBV5-1; abundance: .; CDR3nt: TGCGCCAGCAGCCTCCCTAGCGGGGGACGCACAGATACGCAGTATTTT; CDR3aa: CASSLPSGGRTDTQYF
j_gene: TRBJ1-2; d_gene: .; v_gene: TRBV7-2; abundance: many; CDR3nt: TGTGCCAGCAGTCAAGGACAGTATGGCTACACCTTC; CDR3aa: CASSQGQYGYTF
j_gene: TRBJ1-2; d_gene: TRBD1; v_gene: TRBV29-1; abundance: .; CDR3nt: TGCAGCGCAAGCTGGACAGGGGGAAACTATGGCTACACCTTC; CDR3aa: CSASWTGGNYGYTF
j_gene: TRBJ1-6; d_gene: .; v_gene: TRBV28; abundance: .; CDR3nt: TGTGCCAGCAGACTCACGGCTTCACCCCTCCACTTT; CDR3aa: CASRLTASPLHF
j_gene: TRBJ2-7; d_gene: TRBD1; v_gene: TRBV28; abundance: .; CDR3nt: TGTGCCAGCAGTTCGTCCCCGGGACAGGGGACTTCCTACGAGCAGTACTTC; CDR3aa: CASSSSPGQGTSYEQYF
j_gene: TRBJ1-1; d_gene: .; v_gene: TRBV29-1; abundance: few; CDR3nt: TGCAGCGTTGGGGGTAGGGGGGGCCCCACTGAAGCTTTCTTT; CDR3aa: CSVGGRGGPTEAFF
j_gene: TRBJ2-1; d_gene: TRBD1; v_gene: TRBV9; abundance: .; CDR3nt: TGTGCCAGCACCCACAGGGGAATCTACAATGAGCAGTTCTTC; CDR3aa: CASTHRGIYNEQFF
j_gene: TRBJ1-1; d_gene: .; v_gene: TRBV7-9; abundance: .; CDR3nt: TGTGCCAGCAGCTTAAGTGGGGCTTATCGGAACACTGAAGCTTTCTTT; CDR3aa: CASSLSGAYRNTEAFF
j_gene: TRBJ1-2; d_gene: TRBD1; v_gene: TRBV4-3; abundance: few; CDR3nt: TGCGCCAGCAGCGGACACGGGACAGGGGGTTTGGACTATGGCTACACCTTC; CDR3aa: CASSGHGTGGLDYGYTF
j_gene: TRBJ2-3; d_gene: TRBD2; v_gene: TRBV7-2; abundance: few; CDR3nt: TGTGCCAGCAGCTCTAGCGGGGGGAACACAGATACGCAGTATTTT; CDR3aa: CASSSSGGNTDTQYF
j_gene: TRBJ2-2; d_gene: .; v_gene: TRBV7-2; abundance: .; CDR3nt: TGTGCCAGCAGCTTAGTCCCTGGGGGGAACACCGGGGAGCTGTTTTTT; CDR3aa: CASSLVPGGNTGELFF
j_gene: TRBJ2-1; d_gene: .; v_gene: TRBV24-1; abundance: few; CDR3nt: TGTGCCACCAGTGATCGCACTACCTCAGAGGAGCAGTTCTTC; CDR3aa: CATSDRTTSEEQFF
j_gene: TRBJ2-3; d_gene: .; v_gene: TRBV28; abundance: few; CDR3nt: TGTGCCAGCAGTTTCCGACGGCCAGATACGCAGTATTTT; CDR3aa: CASSFRRPDTQYF
j_gene: TRBJ2-5; d_gene: TRBD2; v_gene: TRBV9; abundance: few; CDR3nt: TGTGCCAGCAGCGGACTAGCGGGTGCCCAAGAGACCCAGTACTTC; CDR3aa: CASSGLAGAQETQYF
j_gene: TRBJ1-5; d_gene: .; v_gene: TRBV7-8; abundance: .; CDR3nt: TGTGCCAGCAGCTTAGCGCTCGGACCGCAACGGACTCAGCCCCAGCATTTT; CDR3aa: CASSLALGPQRTQPQHF
j_gene: TRBJ2-7; d_gene: .; v_gene: TRBV3-1; abundance: few; CDR3nt: TGTGCCAGCAGCCCTCCCAACCGGGACGGAGTCTCCTACGAGCAGTACTTC; CDR3aa: CASSPPNRDGVSYEQYF
j_gene: TRBJ1-1; d_gene: .; v_gene: TRBV7-2; abundance: .; CDR3nt: TGTGCCAGTCTACAGTTTATGAACACTGAAGCTATCTTT; CDR3aa: CASLQFMNTEAIF
j_gene: TRBJ1-5; d_gene: .; v_gene: TRBV4-1; abundance: few; CDR3nt: TGCGCCAGCAGCCAACCAGGGGCCGGTCAGCCCCAGCATTTT; CDR3aa: CASSQPGAGQPQHF
j_gene: TRBJ2-5; d_gene: .; v_gene: TRBV4-3; abundance: few; CDR3nt: TGCGCCAGCAGCCAAGATTATGACCGTGATGAGCAGTACTTC; CDR3aa: CASSQDYDRDEQYF
j_gene: TRBJ2-3; d_gene: .; v_gene: TRBV7-9; abundance: .; CDR3nt: TGTGCCAGCAGCTTAGGGACGGGGTTTGTAGAAGATACGCAGTATTTT; CDR3aa: CASSLGTGFVEDTQYF
j_gene: TRBJ1-6; d_gene: .; v_gene: TRBV4-1; abundance: few; CDR3nt: TGCGCCAGCAGCCAAGACGAACAGATTTCACCCCTCCACTTT; CDR3aa: CASSQDEQISPLHF
j_gene: TRBJ2-2; d_gene: .; v_gene: TRBV25-1; abundance: .; CDR3nt: TGTGCCAGCAGTCCCCCAGTTTGGGAGAACACCGGGGAGCTGTTTTTT; CDR3aa: CASSPPVWENTGELFF
j_gene: TRBJ2-3; d_gene: .; v_gene: TRBV12-5; abundance: .; CDR3nt: TGTGCTAGTGGTTCGGGAGTGGATACGCAGTATTTT; CDR3aa: CASGSGVDTQYF
j_gene: TRBJ2-1; d_gene: .; v_gene: TRBV7-9; abundance: .; CDR3nt: TGTGCCAGCAGCAGGGACGTCCCCTACAATGAGCAGTTCTTC; CDR3aa: CASSRDVPYNEQFF
j_gene: TRBJ2-3; d_gene: .; v_gene: TRBV5-1; abundance: .; CDR3nt: TGCGCCAGCAGCTTAACAGGGAAGAGCACAGATACGCAGTATTTT; CDR3aa: CASSLTGKSTDTQYF
j_gene: TRBJ2-1; d_gene: .; v_gene: TRBV6-2/TRBV6-3; abundance: .; CDR3nt: TGTGCCAGCAGTTACACGGGCAGCCCAGAGCAGTTCTTC; CDR3aa: CASSYTGSPEQFF
j_gene: TRBJ2-4; d_gene: .; v_gene: TRBV4-1; abundance: .; CDR3nt: TGCGCCAGCAGCCAAGATTGGCGTGGCAAAAACATTCAGTACTTC; CDR3aa: CASSQDWRGKNIQYF
j_gene: TRBJ2-7; d_gene: TRBD2; v_gene: TRBV20-1; abundance: many; CDR3nt: TGCAGTGGGACTAGCGGGGACCCCTACGAGCAGTACTTC; CDR3aa: CSGTSGDPYEQYF
j_gene: TRBJ2-3; d_gene: .; v_gene: TRBV20-1; abundance: .; CDR3nt: TGCAGTGCTAGAGACGCAGGGCCCACAGATACGCAGTATTTT; CDR3aa: CSARDAGPTDTQYF
j_gene: TRBJ2-3; d_gene: TRBD2; v_gene: TRBV7-3; abundance: .; CDR3nt: TGTGCCAGCGGCTTAGGGCTAGCGGGGGGAACAGATACGCAGTATTTT; CDR3aa: CASGLGLAGGTDTQYF
j_gene: TRBJ1-5; d_gene: TRBD1; v_gene: TRBV2; abundance: .; CDR3nt: TGTGCCAGCATTGGACAGGGGGGGTTGAAGCCCCAGCATTTT; CDR3aa: CASIGQGGLKPQHF
j_gene: TRBJ1-4; d_gene: .; v_gene: TRBV5-6; abundance: .; CDR3nt: TGTGCCAGCAGTCGGTCCCGGATTAATGAAAAACTGTTTTTT; CDR3aa: CASSRSRINEKLFF
j_gene: TRBJ1-2; d_gene: .; v_gene: TRBV12-3/TRBV12-4; abundance: .; CDR3nt: TGTGCCAGCAGCCTACCGATGGGGTATGGCTACACCTTC; CDR3aa: CASSLPMGYGYTF
j_gene: TRBJ2-5; d_gene: .; v_gene: TRBV2; abundance: many; CDR3nt: TGTGCCAGCACCCGGGACAACCAAGAGACCCAGTACTTC; CDR3aa: CASTRDNQETQYF
j_gene: TRBJ1-2; d_gene: .; v_gene: TRBV4-1; abundance: .; CDR3nt: TGCGCCAGCAGCCAAGTGTTCGGGGGGGACTATGGCTACACCTTC; CDR3aa: CASSQVFGGDYGYTF
j_gene: TRBJ1-2; d_gene: .; v_gene: TRBV7-9; abundance: .; CDR3nt: TGTGCCAGCAGCGGGTTAGTTGGTGGCTACACCTTC; CDR3aa: CASSGLVGGYTF
j_gene: TRBJ1-1; d_gene: .; v_gene: TRBV5-1; abundance: .; CDR3nt: TGCGCCAGCAGCTTGGACGGGGCGGAATGGAAAGCGACTGAAGCTTTCTTT; CDR3aa: CASSLDGAEWKATEAFF
j_gene: TRBJ1-1; d_gene: .; v_gene: TRBV4-2; abundance: .; CDR3nt: TGTGCCGGCAGCCAAGTTCTAGGAAGGAGCACTGAAGCTTTCTTT; CDR3aa: CAGSQVLGRSTEAFF